This entry features one T cell receptor beta chain sequence. Its antigen remains unidentified. These data come from a study of metastatic and nonmetastatic thyroid tumors. Overall study: Repertoires of blood and of tissue (tumor or nodule) from malignant and benign thyroid patients were compared.

TCRdb re-analyzed the PCR reads through MiXCR. The sample consists of about 16,000 clones, about 32% of them appearing once. Germline V lookup: CDR1 SQVTM, CDR2 ANQGSEA. This CDR3 region has 12 residues. V gave up 1 base and J gave up 8 bases; unmatched junction bases: 2. Patients were all untreated before their thyroid surgery. General observations from the study: Versus benign nodules, malignant thyroid tumors reportedly had significantly higher TCR beta diversity, in blood and tumor.

The sequencing input was tumor tissue. V is TRBV29-1 and J is TRBJ2-1; 7 nucleotides align to TRBD1. The TCR was taken from a female donor with papillary thyroid cancer or a benign thyroid nodule (not recorded which). Some clones in this sample may be carry-over from other donors' samples. CDR3 sequence (DNA): TGCAGCGTTGAAGGGCAGGGGGATGAGCAGTTCTTC. It translates to CSVEGQGDEQFF.